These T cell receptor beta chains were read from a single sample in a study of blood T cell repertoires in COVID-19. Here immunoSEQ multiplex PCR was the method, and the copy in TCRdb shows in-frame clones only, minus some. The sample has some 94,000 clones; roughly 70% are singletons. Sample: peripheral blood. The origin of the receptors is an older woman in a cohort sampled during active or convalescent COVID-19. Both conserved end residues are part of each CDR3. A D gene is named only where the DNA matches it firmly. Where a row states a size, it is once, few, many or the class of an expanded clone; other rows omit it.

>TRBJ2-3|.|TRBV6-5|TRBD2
TGTGCCAGCAAAACTAGCGGGCACCCGGATACGCAGTATTTT
CASKTSGHPDTQYF
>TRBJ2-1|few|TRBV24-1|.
TGTGCCACCAGTGATGCGATCAATGAGCAGTTCTTC
CATSDAINEQFF
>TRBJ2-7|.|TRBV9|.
TGTGCCAGCAGCGTAGATAGTCGGCGGGGTGACGAGCAGTACTTC
CASSVDSRRGDEQYF
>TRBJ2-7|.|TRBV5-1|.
TGCGCCAGCAGCCTCCAAGGGGGGGCGAGGTACGAGCAGTACTTC
CASSLQGGARYEQYF
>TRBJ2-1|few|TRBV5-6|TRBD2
TGTGCCAGCAGACTCCGACTAGCGGGGGGTAGGGATGAGCAGTTCTTC
CASRLRLAGGRDEQFF
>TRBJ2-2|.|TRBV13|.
TGTGCCAGCAGGCTAGGGGGTAGCGAGGTCACCGGGGAGCTGTTTTTT
CASRLGGSEVTGELFF
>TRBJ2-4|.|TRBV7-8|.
TGTGCCAGCAAAGGCCGAACCGGGGAGGACATTCAGTACTTC
CASKGRTGEDIQYF
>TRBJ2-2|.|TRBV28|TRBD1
TGTGCCAGCTACGGGACAGAGAACACCGGGGAGCTGTTTTTT
CASYGTENTGELFF
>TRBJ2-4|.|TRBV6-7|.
TGTGCCAGCATCACGGGACTCAAACCAAACATTCAGTACTTC
CASITGLKPNIQYF
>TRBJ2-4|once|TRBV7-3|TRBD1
TGTGCCAGCAGCCCGGGACAGGGAGAAAACATTCAGTACTTC
CASSPGQGENIQYF
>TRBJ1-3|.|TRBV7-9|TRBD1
TGTGCCAGCAGTTTCCGACAGGGGGCAGGTGGAAACACCATATATTTT
CASSFRQGAGGNTIYF
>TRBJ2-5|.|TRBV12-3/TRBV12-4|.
TGTGCCAGCAGTTGGGGGGAGCAAGAGACCCAGTACTTC
CASSWGEQETQYF
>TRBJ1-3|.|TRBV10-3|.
TGTGCCATCAGTGAGTCGATAGTAGACAGAAACACCATATATTTT
CAISESIVDRNTIYF
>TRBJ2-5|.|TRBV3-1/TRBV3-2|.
TGTGCCAGCAAAGAGACTAGGTCTGGGGAGACCCAGTACTTC
CASKETRSGETQYF
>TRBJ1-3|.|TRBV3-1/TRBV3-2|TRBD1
TGTGCCAGCAGCCCGACGACAGGGTCAGGAAACACCATATATTTT
CASSPTTGSGNTIYF
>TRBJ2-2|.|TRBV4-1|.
TGCGCCAGCAGCCAAGGGGCGGGCGCGAACACCGGGGAGCTGTTTTTT
CASSQGAGANTGELFF
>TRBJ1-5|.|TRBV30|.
TGTGCCTGGAGCGGGACACGAAATCAGCCCCAGCATTTT
CAWSGTRNQPQHF
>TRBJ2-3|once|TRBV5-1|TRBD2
TGCGCCAGCAGCCCTCGGGGAGCGGGGGGTCTCACAGATACGCAGTATTTT
CASSPRGAGGLTDTQYF
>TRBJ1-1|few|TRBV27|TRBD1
TGTGCCAGCAGTTCCACGGACAGGAGTTACACTGAAGCTTTCTTT
CASSSTDRSYTEAFF
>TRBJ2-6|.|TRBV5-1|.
TGCGCCAGCAGCAAGGTGGCAGGGACTGGGGCCAACGTCCTGACTTTC
CASSKVAGTGANVLTF
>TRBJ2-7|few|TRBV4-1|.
TGCGCCAGCAGCCAAGGACAGACAGGATCCTACGAGCAGTACTTC
CASSQGQTGSYEQYF
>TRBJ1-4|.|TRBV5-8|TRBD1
TGTGCCAGCAGCTTATTCGACAGGGCGTTTGAAAAACTGTTTTTT
CASSLFDRAFEKLFF